The present TCR beta chain was sequenced within a study of CD4+ T cells in melanoma. CDR3 size: 12 residues. V was clipped by 4 bases and J by 8 bases, with 12 bases between them. CDR1 and CDR2 (germline): SGHNT, YYREEE (reference sequence). TCRdb's copy holds only in-frame clones and misses some; the assay was immunoSEQ multiplex PCR. Of around 14,000 clones listed, roughly 63% are singletons. The clonotype comes from a human donor with melanoma. The chain recombines TRBV5-4 with TRBJ1-2; D uncertain. Sequenced: cells from a culture (not recorded whether cultured in vitro). This chain's CDR3 is CASSRTYSGYTF. The CDR3, as DNA: TGTGCCAGCAGCAGGACGTACTCGGGCTACACCTTC.